This T cell receptor beta chain was obtained from a study of T-cell reconstitution after alpha-beta-depleted transplantation in children. This clonotype was seen only once. Its antigen is not identified. The TCRbeta library was prepared with unique molecular identifiers. MiXCR, run by TCRdb on the PCR reads, gives a single entry per CDR3 protein. Here the sample spans about 580,000 distinct CDR3 sequences, around 23% being singletons. This CDR3 is 15 amino acids long. Germline V lookup: CDR1 KGHSH, CDR2 LQKENI. The V gene lost 1 base and the J gene lost 3 bases, with 10 bases spanning the gap. Broader study findings: TCRbeta diversity was high at day 60 in some patients (a result of surviving recipient T cells and thymic progenitors). Fresh T-cell production supplied most of the T-cell counts and diversity seen one year after transplant. There were reportedly several hundred expanded graft clones from which alpha-beta T cells came about two months after transplant.

V is TRBV18 and J is TRBJ1-5, with D uncertain. Sequenced material: PBMCs, mostly from graft donor cells, taken 360 days after TCRalphabeta/CD19-depleted stem cell transplant. The source is a boy under two years old who had a stem cell transplant for acute myeloid leukemia, so the T cells may come from the graft donor. The CDR3 sequence: CASSPLPTDNQPQHF. CDR3 DNA: TGTGCCAGCTCACCACTTCCTACAGACAATCAGCCCCAGCATTTT.